This TCR beta chain comes out of a study of control samples from healthy donors and cancer patients. The assay was immunoSEQ multiplex PCR, and TCRdb's table has in-frame clones only and misses some. The repertoire includes about 120,000 clones, more than 75% of them detected once, and less than 3% sits in the top ten. After removal of 5 bases from V and 4 bases from J, the junction contained 5 bases not matched to a gene. The CDR3 contains 14 residues. Germline V gene lookup returns CDR1 SGHNT and CDR2 YYREEE (reference sequence). Sequencing was done on a sample of blood. The rearrangement links TRBV5-4 to TRBJ2-5, with 10 bases aligning to TRBD2. This receptor was identified in a woman in her 70s in good health. This CDR3 is CASSLAGGAETQYF. In nucleotides, the CDR3 is TGTGCCAGCAGTTTAGCGGGGGGCGCAGAGACCCAGTACTTC.